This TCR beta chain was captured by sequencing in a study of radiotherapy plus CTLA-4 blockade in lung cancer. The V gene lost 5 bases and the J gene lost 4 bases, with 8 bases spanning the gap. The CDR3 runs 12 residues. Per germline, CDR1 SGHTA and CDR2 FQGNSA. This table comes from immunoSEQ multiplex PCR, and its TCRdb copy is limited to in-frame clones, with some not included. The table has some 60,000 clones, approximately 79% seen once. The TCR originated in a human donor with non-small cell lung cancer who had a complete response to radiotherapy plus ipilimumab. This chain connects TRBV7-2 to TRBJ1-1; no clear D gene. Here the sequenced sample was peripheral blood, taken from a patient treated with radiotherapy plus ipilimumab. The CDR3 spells CASSRSGTEAFF. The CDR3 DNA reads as TGTGCCAGCAGCCGGAGTGGCACTGAAGCTTTCTTT.